This TCR beta chain comes out of a study of blood T cell repertoires in COVID-19. Study information: Sources were T cells, B-cell-depleted T cells, or PBMCs; the material itself was cDNA or gDNA.

TCRdb's table, derived via immunoSEQ multiplex PCR, lists solely in-frame clones and lacks some. The data show fewer than 350,000 clones, roughly nine tenths seen once. Sequencing was done on a sample of PBMCs or T cells enriched from blood (not recorded which). The receptor was derived from a woman aged 40 to 50 who had recovered from COVID-19.

CDR3 nucleotides: TGTGCCAGCAGTCCGGGACAGGGGGCTAATTCACCCCTCCACTTT. This gives the protein CASSPGQGANSPLHF. The chain links TRBV28 to TRBJ1-6, with TRBD1 matching over 12 bases. J gave up 6 bases and V 5 bases, and 2 bases lay outside the gene matches. Germline loops: CDR1 MDHEN, CDR2 SYDVKM. The CDR3 loop spans 15 amino acids.